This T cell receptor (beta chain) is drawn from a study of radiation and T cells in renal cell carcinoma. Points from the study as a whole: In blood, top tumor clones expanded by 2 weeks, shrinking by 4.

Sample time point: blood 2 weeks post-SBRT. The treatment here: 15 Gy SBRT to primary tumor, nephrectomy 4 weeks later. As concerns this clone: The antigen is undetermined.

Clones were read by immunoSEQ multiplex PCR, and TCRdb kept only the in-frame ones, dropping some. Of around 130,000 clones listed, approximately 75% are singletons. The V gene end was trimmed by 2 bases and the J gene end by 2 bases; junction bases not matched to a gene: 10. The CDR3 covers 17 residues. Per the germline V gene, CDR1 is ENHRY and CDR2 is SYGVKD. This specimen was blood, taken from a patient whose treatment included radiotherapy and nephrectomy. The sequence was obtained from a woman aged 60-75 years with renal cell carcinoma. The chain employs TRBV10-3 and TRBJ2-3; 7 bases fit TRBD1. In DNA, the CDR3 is TGTGCCATCAGTGAGGGTCGGGGACAGCCTTCCACAGATACGCAGTATTTT. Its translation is CAISEGRGQPSTDTQYF.